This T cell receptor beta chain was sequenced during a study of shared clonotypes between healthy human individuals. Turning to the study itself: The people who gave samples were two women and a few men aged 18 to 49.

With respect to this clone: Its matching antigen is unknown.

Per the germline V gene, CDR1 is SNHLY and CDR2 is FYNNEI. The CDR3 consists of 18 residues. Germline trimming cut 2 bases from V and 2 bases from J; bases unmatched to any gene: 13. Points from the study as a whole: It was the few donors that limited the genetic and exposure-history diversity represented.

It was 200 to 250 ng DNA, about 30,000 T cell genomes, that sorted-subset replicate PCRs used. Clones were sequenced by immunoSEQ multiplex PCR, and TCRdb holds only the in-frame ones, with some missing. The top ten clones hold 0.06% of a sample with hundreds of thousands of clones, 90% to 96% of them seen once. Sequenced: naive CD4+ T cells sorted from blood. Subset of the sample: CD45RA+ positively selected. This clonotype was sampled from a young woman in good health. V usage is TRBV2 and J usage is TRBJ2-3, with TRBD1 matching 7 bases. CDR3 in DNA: TGTGCCAGCAGTGAAATAGGGGGCAGGGATCTCTCCACAGATACGCAGTATTTT. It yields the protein CASSEIGGRDLSTDTQYF.